Sequencing of this T cell receptor beta chain was carried out in a study of cytomegalovirus exposure and HLA in healthy donors. The study's findings and limits: In a later analysis, several top co-occurrence clusters appeared linked to parvovirus B19, influenza, CMV and Epstein-Barr virus.

A remark on this clone: Antigen specificity is unknown.

Per germline, CDR1 SGHNT and CDR2 YYREEE (reference sequence). V lost 3 bases to trimming and J lost 3 bases, with 13 bases between them. The CDR3 runs to 15 residues. This PCR relied on a set of 60 Vbeta primers and 13 Jbeta primers. The assay was immunoSEQ multiplex PCR, and TCRdb's table has in-frame clones only and misses some. The sample gives some 150,000 clones, around 81% of which show up once; over 2% is in the top ten. Sequences were obtained from PBMCs. The chain joins TRBV5-4 to TRBJ1-5; D not resolved. This sequence originates from a man aged 45 to 65 in good health and CMV-seronegative. CDR3 protein: CASSSSDLINQPQHF. The CDR3 DNA follows: TGTGCCAGCAGCTCTAGCGACTTAATCAATCAGCCCCAGCATTTT. The full variable domain, its missing parts supplied by reference TRBV5-4 and TRBJ1-5, is ETGVTQSPTHLIKTRGQQVTLRCSSQSGHNTVSWYQQALGQGPQFIFQYYREEENGRGNFPPRFSGLQFPNYSSELNVNALELDDSALYLCASSSSDLINQPQHFGDGTRLSIL.